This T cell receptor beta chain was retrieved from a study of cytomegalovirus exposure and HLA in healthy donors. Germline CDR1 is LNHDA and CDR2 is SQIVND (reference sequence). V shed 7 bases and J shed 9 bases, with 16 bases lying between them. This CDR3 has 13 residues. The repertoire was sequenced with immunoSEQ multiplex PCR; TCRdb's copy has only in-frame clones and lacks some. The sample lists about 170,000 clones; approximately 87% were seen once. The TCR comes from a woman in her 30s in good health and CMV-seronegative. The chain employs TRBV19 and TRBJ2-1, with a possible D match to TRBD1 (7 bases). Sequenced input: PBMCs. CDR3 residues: CASTAGGTGEQFF. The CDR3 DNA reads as TGTGCCAGTACCGCAGGGGGGACGGGTGAGCAGTTCTTC.